This T cell receptor (beta chain) was captured by sequencing in a study of T-cell reconstitution after alpha-beta-depleted transplantation in children. Preparation of the TCRbeta library was carried out with unique molecular identifiers. TCRdb passed the PCR reads through MiXCR, listing each CDR3 protein once. The sample includes about 610,000 distinct CDR3 sequences, about 10% of them seen just once. The material sequenced was PBMCs from the stem cell graft donor, taken from the stem cell graft. The sequence derives from a human donor who donated a stem cell graft to a child with acute myeloid leukemia.

CDR3 amino acids: CASSRDLTDDYSPLHF. The CDR3 DNA reads as TGCGCCAGCAGCCGGGATTTGACGGATGATTATTCACCCCTCCACTTT. V gene TRBV4-3 combines with J gene TRBJ1-6; D call uncertain. CDR1 is LGHNA, CDR2 YSLEER, per germline. The CDR3 consists of 16 residues. The ends were cut back, 4 bases at V and 8 bases at J, with 18 bases in the middle.